This T cell receptor (beta chain) was profiled in a study of cytomegalovirus exposure and HLA in healthy donors. On this clone itself: Its specificity is not known.

In the PCR, 60 Vbeta and 13 Jbeta primers were used. Sequencing used immunoSEQ multiplex PCR; TCRdb keeps in-frame clones, though not all of them. Of over 150,000 clones in the sample, roughly 81% were seen once. Nominal health characterized the donors when sampled, though unrecorded immune exposures were likely. Whole-study findings and limits: TCR beta chain V- and J-gene trimming was linked, in a later analysis, to a missense variant in DCLRE1C. Available immune exposure information was restricted to CMV serostatus only.

CDR1 and CDR2 (germline): ENHRY, SYGVKD. There are 14 residues in the CDR3. V was clipped by 3 bases and J by 0 bases, with 8 bases between them. The specimen was PBMCs. The chain carries TRBV10-3 and TRBJ1-1; TRBD1 is a possible D gene (5 bases). The sequence was collected from a woman aged 25 to 39 in good health and CMV-seropositive. The CDR3 is CAISDRTLNTEAFF. The CDR3 coding sequence is TGTGCCATCAGTGATAGGACACTGAACACTGAAGCTTTCTTT.